The T cell receptor (beta chain) described here comes from a study of response to subunit inactivated influenza vaccine. Germline V gene lookup returns CDR1 SGHRS and CDR2 YFSETQ. V lost 0 bases and J lost 4, with 10 bases in between. The CDR3 contains 15 residues. There are a few counts of this clonotype. Its target is unknown. TCRdb ran MiXCR on the RT-PCR reads and lists one entry per CDR3 protein. There are 710,000 or so distinct CDR3 sequences in the sample; 15% to 18% occur only once, and under 14% lies in the top ten. Findings of the study overall: Each seasonal influenza vaccination, the authors suggested, recruits few new T cells.

Sequenced here: PBMCs from blood, sampled 11 to 12 days after vaccination. The V gene is TRBV5-1, the J gene TRBJ2-2; D is possibly TRBD2 (6 bases). This receptor was identified in a man aged 50-59 years who received an inactivated influenza vaccine. The CDR3 protein is CASSLVLAGTGELFF. As DNA, the CDR3 is TGCGCCAGCAGCTTGGTACTAGCCGGCACCGGGGAGCTGTTTTTT. The variable domain in full, completed from reference TRBV5-1 and TRBJ2-2, reads KAGVTQTPRYLIKTRGQQVTLSCSPISGHRSVSWYQQTPGQGLQFLFEYFSETQRNKGNFPGRFSGRQFSNSRSEMNVSTLELGDSALYLCASSLVLAGTGELFFGEGSRLTVL.